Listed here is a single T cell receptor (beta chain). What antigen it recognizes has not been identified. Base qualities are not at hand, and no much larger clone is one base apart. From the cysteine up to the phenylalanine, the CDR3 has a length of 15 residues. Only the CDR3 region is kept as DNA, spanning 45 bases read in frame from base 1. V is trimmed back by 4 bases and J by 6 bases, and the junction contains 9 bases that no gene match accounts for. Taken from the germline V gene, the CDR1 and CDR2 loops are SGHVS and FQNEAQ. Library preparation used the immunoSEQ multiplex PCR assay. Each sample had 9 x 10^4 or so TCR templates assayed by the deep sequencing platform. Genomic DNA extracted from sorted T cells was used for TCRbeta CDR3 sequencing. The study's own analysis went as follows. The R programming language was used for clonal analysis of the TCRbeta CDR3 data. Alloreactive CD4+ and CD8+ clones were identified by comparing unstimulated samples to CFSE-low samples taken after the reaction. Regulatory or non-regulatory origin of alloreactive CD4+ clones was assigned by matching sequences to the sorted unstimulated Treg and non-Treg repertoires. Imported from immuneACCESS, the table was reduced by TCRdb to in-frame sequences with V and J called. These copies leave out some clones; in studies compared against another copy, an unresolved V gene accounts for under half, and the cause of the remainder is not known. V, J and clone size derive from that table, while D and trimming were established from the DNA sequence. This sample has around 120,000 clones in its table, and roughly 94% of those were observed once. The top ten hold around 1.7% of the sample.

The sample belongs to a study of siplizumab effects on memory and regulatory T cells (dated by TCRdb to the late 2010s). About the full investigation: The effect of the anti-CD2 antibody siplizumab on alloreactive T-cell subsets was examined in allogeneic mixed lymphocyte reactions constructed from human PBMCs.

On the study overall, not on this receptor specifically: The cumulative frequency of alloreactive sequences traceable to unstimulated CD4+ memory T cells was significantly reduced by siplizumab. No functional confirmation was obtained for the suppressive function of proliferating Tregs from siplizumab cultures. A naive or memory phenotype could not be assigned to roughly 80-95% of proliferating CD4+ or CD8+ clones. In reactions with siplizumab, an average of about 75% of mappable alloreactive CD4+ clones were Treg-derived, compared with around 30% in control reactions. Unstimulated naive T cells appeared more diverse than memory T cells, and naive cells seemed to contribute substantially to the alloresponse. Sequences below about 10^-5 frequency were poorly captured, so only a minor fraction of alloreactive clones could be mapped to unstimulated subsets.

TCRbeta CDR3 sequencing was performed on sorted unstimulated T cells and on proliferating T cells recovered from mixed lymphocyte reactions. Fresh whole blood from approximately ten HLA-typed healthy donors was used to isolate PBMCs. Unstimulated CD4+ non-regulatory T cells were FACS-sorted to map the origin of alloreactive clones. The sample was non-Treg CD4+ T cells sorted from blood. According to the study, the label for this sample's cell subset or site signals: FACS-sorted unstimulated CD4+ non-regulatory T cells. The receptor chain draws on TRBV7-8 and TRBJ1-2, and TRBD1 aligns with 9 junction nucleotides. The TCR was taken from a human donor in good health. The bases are TGTGCCAGCAGCTCCCGGACAGGGGATTATCATGGCTACACCTTC. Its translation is CASSSRTGDYHGYTF. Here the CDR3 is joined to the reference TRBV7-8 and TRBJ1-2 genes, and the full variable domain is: GAGVSQSPRYKVAKRGQDVALRCDPISGHVSLFWYQQALGQGPEFLTYFQNEAQLDKSGLPSDRFFAERPEGSVSTLKIQRTQQEDSAVYLCASSSRTGDYHGYTFGSGTRLTVV.